The 25 T cell receptor beta chains in this list originate from one sample, sequenced in a study of shared clonotypes between healthy human individuals. Data came from immunoSEQ multiplex PCR; TCRdb stores just in-frame clones and leaves some out. The sample records some 2,500,000 clones, less than 95% being singletons. Sequencing used naive CD4+ T cells from PBMCs. Subset given: CD45RA+ positively selected. The receptors here all came from a man aged 18 to 29 in good health. Some clones in this sample may be carry-over from other donors' samples.

The J gene is TRBJ1-1, the V gene TRBV7-9; D possibly corresponds to TRBD1 (6 bases). The CDR3 contains 15 residues. V lost 6 bases to trimming and J lost 3 bases, with 17 bases between them. Per germline, CDR1 SEHNR and CDR2 FQNEAQ (reference sequence). This CDR3 is CASRGARGKDTEAFF. As DNA, the CDR3 is TGTGCCAGCAGGGGGGCGAGGGGGAAGGACACTGAAGCTTTCTTT.

The chain links TRBV23-1 to TRBJ2-7; D is uncertain. TRBV23-1 is an ORF, and what it does is uncertain. V was shortened by 2 bases and J by 2 bases, with 22 bases between the two germline ends. CDR3 length: 18 amino acids. CDR3: CASSQRRTSRSAPYEQYF. CDR3 sequence (DNA): TGCGCCAGCAGTCAAAGAAGGACCTCCCGATCGGCTCCCTACGAGCAGTACTTC.

V and J are TRBV19 and TRBJ1-2; tentative D call: TRBD1 (5 bases). The CDR3 sequence is 17 residues long. Deletions cut 4 bases from V and 6 bases from J, with 24 bases between. The germline V gene has CDR1 LNHDA and CDR2 SQIVND (reference sequence). Here the CDR3 DNA reads TGTGCCAGTAGTACATACCGGGACTCCTCTATGATGGATGGCTACACCTTC. Translation: CASSTYRDSSMMDGYTF.

This clone was observed a handful of times. The chain joins TRBV28 to TRBJ2-1; the D is unclear. This CDR3 has 16 amino acids. V was pared by 7 bases and J by 0 bases, with 16 bases between. From germline, CDR1 is MDHEN and CDR2 SYDVKM. The CDR3 spells CASNVGSIFSYNEQFF. The CDR3 DNA reads as TGTGCCAGCAACGTCGGTTCGATATTCTCCTACAATGAGCAGTTCTTC. The full variable domain, with the rest looked up from reference TRBV28 and TRBJ2-1, is DVKVTQSSRYLVKRTGEKVFLECVQDMDHENMFWYRQDPGLGLRLIYFSYDVKMKEKGDIPEGYSVSREKKERFSLILESASTNQTSMYLCASNVGSIFSYNEQFFGPGTRLTVL.

The V call is TRBV29-1, the J call TRBJ2-7; D ambiguous. This CDR3 is built from 14 residues. Germline V lookup: CDR1 SQVTM, CDR2 ANQGSEA. Trimming left V 3 bases short and J 6 bases short, with 18 bases between. CDR3 loop: CSVERSPTSSEQYF. The CDR3 DNA reads as TGCAGCGTTGAGAGGTCTCCCACGTCTTCCGAGCAGTACTTC.

The V and J genes are TRBV28 and TRBJ2-4, with 10 positions matching TRBD1. The CDR3 is 15 residues long. Losses at the gene ends were 3 bases for V and 8 bases for J; bases not matched to a gene: 7. CDR1 MDHEN and CDR2 SYDVKM come from the germline V gene. As DNA, the CDR3 is TGTGCCAGCAGTTTGCAGACAGGGGGCGGGTACATTCAGTACTTC. It is translated as CASSLQTGGGYIQYF.

This clone was detected only once. This rearrangement joins TRBV6-1 to TRBJ2-1; D gene unclear. The CDR3 has 12 amino acids. Between the trimmed V and J ends, which lost 10 bases and 3 bases, there was a span of 10 bases. The germline gives CDR1 MNHNS, CDR2 SASEGT. The CDR3 DNA is TGTGCCACCTCGGTGGGCTACAATGAGCAGTTCTTC. It translates to CATSVGYNEQFF.

The chain recombines TRBV6-6 with TRBJ2-1; D is unresolved. The V gene lost 0 bases and the J gene lost 8 bases, with 11 bases spanning the gap. The CDR3 is made up of 14 amino acids. CDR1 MNHNY and CDR2 SVGAGI come from the germline V gene (reference sequence). CDR3 sequence reads: CASSYSQLGDEQFF. CDR3 bases: TGTGCCAGCAGTTACTCCCAGTTGGGCGATGAGCAGTTCTTC.

This rearrangement joins TRBV10-1 to TRBJ2-5, with 7 bases aligning to TRBD2. This CDR3 contains 16 residues. Trimming removed 4 bases from V and 1 base from J; junction bases left unmatched: 9. Germline V gene data show CDR1 as WNHNN and CDR2 as SYGVQD (reference sequence). The CDR3 spells CASSVGGGRRQETQYF. The DNA for the CDR3 is TGCGCCAGCAGTGTGGGCGGGGGACGCCGCCAAGAGACCCAGTACTTC.

This chain joins TRBV6-5 and TRBJ2-7; D possibly corresponds to TRBD1 (5 bases). Germline CDR1 MNHEY, CDR2 SVGAGI. V lost 3 bases and J 6 bases, leaving 21 bases between the germline ends. This CDR3 is built from 16 residues. CDR3 region: CASSYHLTAAGLEQYF. The CDR3 DNA follows: TGTGCCAGCAGTTATCACCTGACAGCCGCCGGGCTCGAGCAGTACTTC.

The CDR3 nucleotides read TGCGCCAGCAGCTTACCCGGGACTAGCGGGAGCGGCACAGATACGCAGTATTTT. This gives the protein CASSLPGTSGSGTDTQYF. V usage is TRBV5-1 and J usage is TRBJ2-3; 14 bases line up with TRBD2. This CDR3 comprises 18 residues. CDR1 is SGHRS and CDR2 is YFSETQ in the germline V gene. V dropped 2 bases and J dropped 1; count of bases not matched to a gene: 6.

This chain links TRBV4-2 with TRBJ2-5; no definite D call. The CDR3 covers 16 residues. The germline V gene encodes CDR1 LGHNA and CDR2 YNFKEQ. Trimming shortened V by 4 bases and J by 2 bases, and 17 bases separated the two germline ends. Here the CDR3 DNA reads TGTGCCAGCAGCCCGAGAGCCGGGCGAAATCAAGAGACCCAGTACTTC. Its translation is CASSPRAGRNQETQYF.

This clone was observed a single time. The rearrangement uses TRBV27 and TRBJ2-7, with 8 bases identical to TRBD2. Looked up from germline, CDR1 is MNHEY and CDR2 is SMNVEV (reference sequence). Trimming cost V 2 bases and J 5 bases; bases outside gene matches: 14. The CDR3 has 17 residues. The CDR3 DNA sequence: TGTGCCAGCAGTTTAGGAAGGCGGGAGGATTCCCGGAACGAGCAGTACTTC. Its protein is CASSLGRREDSRNEQYF.

The V gene is TRBV4-2, the J gene TRBJ2-7; D is unclear. CDR3 length equals 12 residues. V lost 8 bases to trimming and J lost 7 bases, with 15 bases between them. Germline CDR1 reads LGHNA; CDR2 reads YNFKEQ. CDR3 DNA: TGTGCCAGCGGGAACGTAAACGGGGAGCAGTACTTC. This translates into CASGNVNGEQYF.

On this clone: The sample has other DNA sequences that encode this CDR3 too. V is TRBV9 and J is TRBJ2-7; 11 bases agree with TRBD2. The germline V gene encodes CDR1 SGDLS and CDR2 YYNGEE. The V and J ends lost 2 bases and 3 bases, in that order; junction bases with no gene match: 1. The length of the CDR3 is 14 residues. This chain's CDR3 is CASSVTSGSYEQYF. The CDR3 bases are TGTGCCAGCAGCGTCACTAGCGGGAGCTACGAGCAGTACTTC.

The chain has TRBV30 and TRBJ2-1; D gene ambiguous. The length of the CDR3 is 13 residues. Germline V gene lookup returns CDR1 GTSNPN and CDR2 SVGIG (reference sequence). Trimming stripped 0 bases from V and 4 bases from J, with 7 bases between. The CDR3, as DNA: TGTGCCTGGAGTGTCGTTAGTTACAATGAGCAGTTCTTC. Translation: CAWSVVSYNEQFF.

The chain is built from TRBV7-8 and TRBJ1-2; 7 nucleotides agree with TRBD1. The CDR3 runs to 14 residues. The V gene's germline CDR1 is SGHVS and CDR2 FQNEAQ. V lost 2 bases, J lost 4 bases, and 4 bases stayed unmatched. The CDR3 DNA sequence: TGTGCCAGCAGCTTACTACAGGGGACCTATGGCTACACCTTC. This gives the protein CASSLLQGTYGYTF.

The gene calls are TRBV7-7 and TRBJ1-1; D uncertain. The germline V gene encodes CDR1 SSHAT and CDR2 FNYEAQ (reference sequence). The V gene lost 3 bases and the J gene lost 3 bases, with 8 bases spanning the gap. This CDR3 is built from 13 residues. The CDR3 loop is CASSFRRDTEAFF. The CDR3 bases are TGTGCCAGCAGCTTCCGAAGGGACACTGAAGCTTTCTTT.

This clone occurred once. This chain joins TRBV7-2 and TRBJ2-5; tentatively, D is TRBD1 (5 bases). This CDR3 spans 14 amino acids. Germline CDR1 SGHTA, CDR2 FQGNSA. V was pared by 2 bases and J by 5 bases, with 12 bases between. DNA of the CDR3: TGTGCCAGCAGCTTAATCAGGGCAGGGGAGACCCAGTACTTC. This sequence encodes CASSLIRAGETQYF. The full variable domain, in which reference TRBV7-2 and TRBJ2-5 provide the parts outside the CDR3, is GAGVSQSPSNKVTEKGKDVELRCDPISGHTALYWYRQSLGQGLEFLIYFQGNSAPDKSGLPSDRFSAERTGGSVSTLTIQRTQQEDSAVYLCASSLIRAGETQYFGPGTRLLVL.

The V and J genes are TRBV11-2 and TRBJ2-1; 9 nucleotides agree with TRBD1. The CDR3 extends over 15 amino acids. Germline assignment: CDR1 SGHAT and CDR2 FQNNGV. Trimming took 7 bases from V and 7 from J; bases not matched to a gene: 11. This CDR3 is CASTSLGQGVNEQFF. In DNA form, the CDR3 reads TGTGCCAGCACTTCACTGGGACAGGGCGTGAATGAGCAGTTCTTC.

Comments on this clone: Different DNA sequences within this sample yield the same CDR3. The V gene is TRBV30, the J gene TRBJ2-7; the D gene is possibly TRBD2 (6 bases). The CDR3 totals 13 residues. V was shortened by 0 bases and J by 2 bases, with 8 bases between the two germline ends. Per the germline V gene, CDR1 is GTSNPN and CDR2 is SVGIG (reference sequence). The CDR3 spells CAWSVGGPYEQYF. In DNA form, the CDR3 reads TGTGCCTGGAGTGTTGGAGGGCCCTACGAGCAGTACTTC.

The J gene is TRBJ2-7, the V gene TRBV4-2; 9 nucleotides align to TRBD1. The J segment lost 3 bases and the V segment lost 3 bases, leaving 6 bases of the junction unmatched. The CDR3 contains 15 residues. Germline V lookup: CDR1 LGHNA, CDR2 YNFKEQ. The CDR3 is CASSQNRDRVYEQYF. In DNA, the CDR3 is TGTGCCAGCAGCCAGAACCGGGACAGGGTCTACGAGCAGTACTTC.

This chain joins TRBV6-1 and TRBJ2-5; 9 bases match TRBD2. V trimming: 7 bases; J trimming: 2 bases; junction bases outside the gene matches: 5. This CDR3 contains 14 residues. Germline assignment: CDR1 MNHNS and CDR2 SASEGT. The CDR3 is CASTRLAGQETQYF. CDR3 nucleotide sequence: TGTGCCAGCACCCGTCTAGCGGGACAAGAGACCCAGTACTTC.

The V call is TRBV5-1, the J call TRBJ2-5; 12 positions match TRBD2. Unmatched junction bases numbered 10, after V lost 5 bases and J lost 5 bases. Germline V gives CDR1 SGHRS, CDR2 YFSETQ. The CDR3 length is 16 residues. This CDR3 reads CASSGLAGGPWETQYF. The CDR3 bases are TGCGCCAGCAGTGGCCTAGCGGGAGGGCCGTGGGAGACCCAGTACTTC.

The chain recombines TRBV19 with TRBJ1-1, with D unresolved. V lost 7 bases and J lost 0, with 12 bases in between. Looked up from germline, CDR1 is LNHDA and CDR2 is SQIVND (reference sequence). This CDR3 region has 14 residues. The CDR3 region is CASKGQRMNTEAFF. CDR3 DNA sequence: TGTGCCAGTAAAGGGCAGCGCATGAACACTGAAGCTTTCTTT. Supplemented by reference TRBV19 and TRBJ1-1, the full variable domain reads DGGITQSPKYLFRKEGQNVTLSCEQNLNHDAMYWYRQDPGQGLRLIYYSQIVNDFQKGDIAEGYSVSREKKESFPLTVTSAQKNPTAFYLCASKGQRMNTEAFFGQGTRLTVV.